Listed here are 28 T cell receptor beta chains from one sample, sequenced in a study of early T cells in non-severe SARS-CoV-2 infection. Using its own MiXCR run on the 5' RACE reads, TCRdb lists one record per CDR3 protein. The data hold 60,000 to 75,000 distinct CDR3 sequences, with around 4.2% observed a single time. Sequencing was performed on whole blood, taken at baseline. All receptors derive from an adult who was a healthcare worker with PCR-confirmed SARS-CoV-2 infection or an uninfected control (not recorded which). The donor label of this sample is uncertain.

The chain is built from TRBV28 and TRBJ1-1; D unclear. Germline V CDR1 and CDR2: MDHEN, SYDVKM. V gave up 6 bases and J gave up 4 bases, with 18 bases separating them. This CDR3 comprises 15 residues. For the CDR3, the DNA is TGTGCCAGCAGGGGTGCTGGGTCTCCGAGCACTGAAGCTTTCTTT. Its translation is CASRGAGSPSTEAFF. The entire variable domain, with the rest obtained from reference TRBV28 and TRBJ1-1, is as follows: DVKVTQSSRYLVKRTGEKVFLECVQDMDHENMFWYRQDPGLGLRLIYFSYDVKMKEKGDIPEGYSVSREKKERFSLILESASTNQTSMYLCASRGAGSPSTEAFFGQGTRLTVV.

At least ten counts were recorded for this clonotype. The CDR3: CASSVQDRAPYGYTF. The CDR3 nucleotides read TGTGCCAGCAGCGTCCAAGACAGGGCCCCCTATGGCTACACCTTC. The chain links TRBV7-2 to TRBJ1-2, with 7 bases that match TRBD1. The germline gives CDR1 SGHTA, CDR2 FQGNSA. The junction had 10 bases not matched to a gene; V was cut back by 5 bases and J by 4 bases. The CDR3 runs 15 residues.

This clonotype was counted many times. The CDR3 loop is CASSLAGAFSYEQYF. The CDR3 DNA reads TGTGCCAGCAGCTTAGCGGGGGCCTTCTCCTACGAGCAGTACTTC. The chain is built from TRBV7-2 and TRBJ2-7; D possibly corresponds to TRBD1 (6 bases). The CDR3 sequence is 15 residues long. Between the trimmed V and J ends, which lost 0 bases and 0 bases, there was a span of 9 bases. From germline, CDR1 is SGHTA and CDR2 FQGNSA.

This clonotype appeared many times. The chain recombines TRBV6-6 with TRBJ2-3, with 13 bases fitting TRBD2. V shed 4 bases, J shed 0 bases, and the junction held 4 bases outside the gene matches. CDR1 is MNHNY, CDR2 SVGAGI, per germline (reference sequence). The CDR3 consists of 17 residues. CDR3 bases: TGTGCCAGCAGTTCGACTAGCGGGGGGTCTAGCACAGATACGCAGTATTTT. It codes for CASSSTSGGSSTDTQYF.

This chain links TRBV2 with TRBJ1-2; tentative D call: TRBD1 (5 bases). This CDR3 contains 12 residues. The V end lost 10 bases, the J end lost 0 bases, and 9 bases lay between the germline ends. Germline values: CDR1 SNHLY, CDR2 FYNNEI. The CDR3 sequence is CATKTANYGYTF. In nucleotides, the CDR3 is TGTGCCACGAAGACAGCTAACTATGGCTACACCTTC.

This clonotype was observed at least ten times. The chain is built from TRBV20-1 and TRBJ2-3; 7 positions match TRBD1. CDR1 is DFQATT and CDR2 is SNEGSKA in the germline V gene (reference sequence). The CDR3 spans 13 residues. V gave up 7 bases and J gave up 3 bases; unmatched junction bases: 7. CDR3 residues: CSVRQGATDTQYF. CDR3 nucleotides: TGCAGTGTAAGACAGGGAGCGACAGATACGCAGTATTTT.

This clonotype was counted only a few times. The gene calls are TRBV3-1 and TRBJ2-4; 7 bases are a match to TRBD1. Germline CDR1 LGHDT, CDR2 YNNKEL (reference sequence). The CDR3 has 16 amino acids. The V segment lost 0 bases and the J segment 0 bases; nucleotides outside the gene matches: 2. The CDR3 loop reads CASSQEGTVAKNIQYF. The CDR3 bases are TGTGCCAGCAGCCAAGAGGGGACAGTAGCCAAAAACATTCAGTACTTC.

This chain joins TRBV5-1 and TRBJ2-1; D not certain. The CDR3 runs to 15 residues. V lost 1 base to trimming and J lost 5 bases, with 13 bases between them. The germline gives CDR1 SGHRS, CDR2 YFSETQ. Written as DNA, the CDR3 is TGCGCCAGCAGCTTGCCCAGACTCATCAACAATGAGCAGTTCTTC. Protein product: CASSLPRLINNEQFF.

The V and J genes are TRBV10-3 and TRBJ1-4; a possible D gene is TRBD1 (5 bases). Germline V gives CDR1 ENHRY, CDR2 SYGVKD. The CDR3 totals 15 residues. Trimming took 3 bases from V and 4 from J, leaving 12 bases between them. In DNA form, the CDR3 reads TGTGCCATCAGTGATCCTCAGGGTTTTAATGAAAAACTGTTTTTT. Translating gives CAISDPQGFNEKLFF.

The sample holds a few counts of this clonotype. The rearrangement joins TRBV4-1 to TRBJ2-1; D gene unclear. Germline-derived CDR1 and CDR2 are MGHRA and YSYEKL. V was cut by 0 bases and J by 3 bases, with 12 bases left in between. The CDR3 contains 16 residues. CDR3 bases: TGCGCCAGCAGCCAAGAGGGGATCAGGATCTACAATGAGCAGTTCTTC. It yields the protein CASSQEGIRIYNEQFF.

The chain uses TRBV7-9 and TRBJ1-1; TRBD1 is a possible D gene (5 bases). This CDR3 comprises 14 residues. CDR1 and CDR2 from the germline V gene are SEHNR and FQNEAQ (reference sequence). Trimming left V 2 bases short and J 0 bases short, with 7 bases between. DNA for the CDR3: TGTGCCAGCAGCTTACTAGGGGTGAACACTGAAGCTTTCTTT. Translating it yields CASSLLGVNTEAFF.

With respect to this clonotype: With a much larger clone just one base away, this may be a read error. The V gene is TRBV7-2, the J gene TRBJ1-6; 7 bases map to TRBD1. The germline V gene encodes CDR1 SGHTA and CDR2 FQGNSA. J was trimmed by 7 bases and V by 4 bases; bases with no gene match: 7. The CDR3 covers 15 residues. The CDR3 sequence is CASSSEQGTNSPLHF. The CDR3 DNA is TGTGCCAGCAGCTCCGAACAGGGGACGAATTCACCCCTCCACTTT.

The chain combines TRBV7-8 with TRBJ2-4; D may be TRBD1 (6 bases). Trimming left V 1 base short and J 3 bases short, with 16 bases between. Germline CDR1 is SGHVS and CDR2 is FQNEAQ. The CDR3 runs 17 residues. CDR3 in amino acids: CASSLVSLDRSKNIQYF. In DNA form, the CDR3 reads TGTGCCAGCAGCTTAGTATCCCTCGACAGGAGCAAAAACATTCAGTACTTC.

This clonotype was counted between two and nine times. V and J are TRBV28 and TRBJ1-5, with D perhaps TRBD1 (5 bases). This CDR3 region has 15 residues. Germline V gene sequence: CDR1 MDHEN, CDR2 SYDVKM. Trimming shortened V by 9 bases and J by 1 base, and 16 bases separated the two germline ends. This CDR3 is CASFAGTRSNQPQHF. Written as DNA, the CDR3 is TGTGCCAGTTTCGCCGGGACTAGGAGCAATCAGCCCCAGCATTTT.

This clonotype has a count of ten or more. This chain connects TRBV12-3 or TRBV12-4 to TRBJ2-1; D could derive from TRBD1 or TRBD2 (5 bases each). V was clipped by 5 bases and J by 9 bases, with 26 bases between them. This CDR3 has 17 amino acids. In DNA form, the CDR3 reads TGTGCCAGCAGTCGAATTTTAGGGACCGCTGACTGGGCTGAGCAGTTCTTC. Its protein product is CASSRILGTADWAEQFF.

The chain joins TRBV30 to TRBJ2-2; D unresolved. V lost 4 bases, J lost 0 bases, and 12 bases lay in between. Germline CDR1 reads GTSNPN; CDR2 reads SVGIG (reference sequence). The CDR3 is made up of 15 amino acids. CDR3 region: CAWTQDWANTGELFF. The CDR3 nucleotides read TGTGCCTGGACTCAAGACTGGGCGAACACCGGGGAGCTGTTTTTT.

The rearrangement joins TRBV11-2 to TRBJ1-1; 11 bases fit TRBD1. V shed 5 bases and J 5 bases; nucleotides not matched to a gene: 10. The germline CDR1 and CDR2 sequences are SGHAT and FQNNGV. The CDR3 loop spans 16 amino acids. Written as DNA, the CDR3 is TGTGCCAGCAGCCTCAACCCGGGACAGGGGGGGACTGAAGCTTTCTTT. Its protein product is CASSLNPGQGGTEAFF.

This clonotype was counted many times. V and J are TRBV7-2 and TRBJ2-7; 7 nucleotides align to TRBD1. Trimming removed 5 bases from V and 6 bases from J; junction bases left unmatched: 7. The CDR3 has 13 residues. CDR1 and CDR2 (germline): SGHTA, FQGNSA. CDR3 DNA: TGTGCCAGCAGCATCGACAGGGCCGGCGAGCAGTACTTC. Translation: CASSIDRAGEQYF.

This clonotype was picked up a small number of times. The chain links TRBV12-3 or TRBV12-4 to TRBJ2-2; the match to TRBD2 covers 10 bases. After removal of 5 bases from V and 3 bases from J, the junction contained 9 bases not matched to a gene. This CDR3 has 17 amino acids. CDR3 amino acids: CASSRGSGGADTGELFF. DNA of the CDR3: TGTGCCAGCAGTCGCGGAAGCGGGGGGGCGGACACCGGGGAGCTGTTTTTT.

This clonotype was observed many times. This chain links TRBV4-3 with TRBJ2-7; 10 bases agree with TRBD2. The CDR3 has 17 residues. From germline, CDR1 is LGHNA and CDR2 YSLEER. The junction had 7 bases not matched to a gene; V was cut back by 0 bases and J by 2 bases. The CDR3, as DNA: TGCGCCAGCAGCCAAGATGCTGCTAGCGGGAGACCCTACGAGCAGTACTTC. It codes for CASSQDAASGRPYEQYF.

This clonotype was recorded a few times. The V gene is TRBV4-3, the J gene TRBJ2-7, with D tentatively TRBD2 (6 bases). V lost 0 bases, J lost 1 base, and 10 bases lay in between. The CDR3 has 15 residues. CDR1 is LGHNA and CDR2 is YSLEER in the germline V gene. The CDR3 loop is CASSQDPGVSYEQYF. The DNA of the CDR3 is TGCGCCAGCAGCCAAGATCCGGGAGTTTCCTACGAGCAGTACTTC.

This clonotype appeared many times. The V and J genes are TRBV20-1 and TRBJ1-2, with 7 bases that match TRBD1. The length of the CDR3 is 15 residues. From germline, CDR1 is DFQATT and CDR2 SNEGSKA (reference sequence). Losses at the gene ends were 6 bases for V and 1 base for J; bases not matched to a gene: 11. The chain's CDR3 is CSAPPGTGVNYGYTF. The CDR3 DNA is TGCAGTGCCCCCCCCGGTACAGGGGTTAACTATGGCTACACCTTC.

This chain uses TRBV10-3 with TRBJ2-1, with a weak D call TRBD2 (5 bases). The CDR3 loop spans 13 amino acids. The germline V gene encodes CDR1 ENHRY and CDR2 SYGVKD. V lost 6 bases, J lost 10 bases, and 16 bases lay in between. The CDR3, as DNA: TGTGCCATCAGCGAACCGCGGGCAGTAGAGCAGTTCTTC. Translating it yields CAISEPRAVEQFF.

This clonotype has at least ten counts. The chain has TRBV24-1 and TRBJ2-1, with 10 positions matching TRBD1. V gave up 3 bases and J gave up 7 bases; unmatched junction bases: 2. The CDR3 is 14 amino acids. Germline loops: CDR1 KGHDR, CDR2 SFDVKD. In nucleotides, the CDR3 is TGTGCCACCAGTGATCGGGACAGGGGAAATGAGCAGTTCTTC. As protein: CATSDRDRGNEQFF.

This clonotype has ten or more counts. V usage is TRBV6-2 or TRBV6-3 and J usage is TRBJ2-7, with D uncertain. Germline V gives CDR1 MNHEY, CDR2 SVGEGT. Between the trimmed V and J ends, which lost 5 bases and 2 bases, there was a span of 19 bases. CDR3 length: 16 residues. In nucleotides, the CDR3 is TGTGCCAGCAGTCGGAGAGAGACGGATCTGGCCTACGAGCAGTACTTC. It translates to CASSRRETDLAYEQYF.

This clonotype was detected ten times or more. The chain is built from TRBV3-1 and TRBJ1-1, with 7 bases identical to TRBD1. Trimming took 0 bases from V and 1 from J; bases not matched to a gene: 8. The germline V gene encodes CDR1 LGHDT and CDR2 YNNKEL (reference sequence). CDR3 length: 17 residues. The CDR3 nucleotides read TGTGCCAGCAGCCAAGATGCAGGACAGGCTTCGAACACTGAAGCTTTCTTT. It yields the protein CASSQDAGQASNTEAFF.

V is TRBV21-1 and J is TRBJ1-6; the table's D gene call, TRBD1, was not cross checked with the DNA. TRBV21-1 is an annotated pseudogene. The length of the CDR3 is 17 residues. The CDR3 protein is CASSKSGPGWYNSPLHF. CDR3 DNA sequence: TGTGCCAGCAGCAAATCGGGGCCAGGGTGGTATAATTCACCCCTCCACTTT.

V usage is TRBV12-3 or TRBV12-4 and J usage is TRBJ2-4; a weak D match, TRBD1 (5 bases). V lost 1 base to trimming and J lost 6 bases, with 13 bases between them. CDR3 size: 15 residues. The CDR3, as DNA: TGTGCCAGCAGTTTAGACCAGAGCAGGGTAAACATTCAGTACTTC. Residues: CASSLDQSRVNIQYF.